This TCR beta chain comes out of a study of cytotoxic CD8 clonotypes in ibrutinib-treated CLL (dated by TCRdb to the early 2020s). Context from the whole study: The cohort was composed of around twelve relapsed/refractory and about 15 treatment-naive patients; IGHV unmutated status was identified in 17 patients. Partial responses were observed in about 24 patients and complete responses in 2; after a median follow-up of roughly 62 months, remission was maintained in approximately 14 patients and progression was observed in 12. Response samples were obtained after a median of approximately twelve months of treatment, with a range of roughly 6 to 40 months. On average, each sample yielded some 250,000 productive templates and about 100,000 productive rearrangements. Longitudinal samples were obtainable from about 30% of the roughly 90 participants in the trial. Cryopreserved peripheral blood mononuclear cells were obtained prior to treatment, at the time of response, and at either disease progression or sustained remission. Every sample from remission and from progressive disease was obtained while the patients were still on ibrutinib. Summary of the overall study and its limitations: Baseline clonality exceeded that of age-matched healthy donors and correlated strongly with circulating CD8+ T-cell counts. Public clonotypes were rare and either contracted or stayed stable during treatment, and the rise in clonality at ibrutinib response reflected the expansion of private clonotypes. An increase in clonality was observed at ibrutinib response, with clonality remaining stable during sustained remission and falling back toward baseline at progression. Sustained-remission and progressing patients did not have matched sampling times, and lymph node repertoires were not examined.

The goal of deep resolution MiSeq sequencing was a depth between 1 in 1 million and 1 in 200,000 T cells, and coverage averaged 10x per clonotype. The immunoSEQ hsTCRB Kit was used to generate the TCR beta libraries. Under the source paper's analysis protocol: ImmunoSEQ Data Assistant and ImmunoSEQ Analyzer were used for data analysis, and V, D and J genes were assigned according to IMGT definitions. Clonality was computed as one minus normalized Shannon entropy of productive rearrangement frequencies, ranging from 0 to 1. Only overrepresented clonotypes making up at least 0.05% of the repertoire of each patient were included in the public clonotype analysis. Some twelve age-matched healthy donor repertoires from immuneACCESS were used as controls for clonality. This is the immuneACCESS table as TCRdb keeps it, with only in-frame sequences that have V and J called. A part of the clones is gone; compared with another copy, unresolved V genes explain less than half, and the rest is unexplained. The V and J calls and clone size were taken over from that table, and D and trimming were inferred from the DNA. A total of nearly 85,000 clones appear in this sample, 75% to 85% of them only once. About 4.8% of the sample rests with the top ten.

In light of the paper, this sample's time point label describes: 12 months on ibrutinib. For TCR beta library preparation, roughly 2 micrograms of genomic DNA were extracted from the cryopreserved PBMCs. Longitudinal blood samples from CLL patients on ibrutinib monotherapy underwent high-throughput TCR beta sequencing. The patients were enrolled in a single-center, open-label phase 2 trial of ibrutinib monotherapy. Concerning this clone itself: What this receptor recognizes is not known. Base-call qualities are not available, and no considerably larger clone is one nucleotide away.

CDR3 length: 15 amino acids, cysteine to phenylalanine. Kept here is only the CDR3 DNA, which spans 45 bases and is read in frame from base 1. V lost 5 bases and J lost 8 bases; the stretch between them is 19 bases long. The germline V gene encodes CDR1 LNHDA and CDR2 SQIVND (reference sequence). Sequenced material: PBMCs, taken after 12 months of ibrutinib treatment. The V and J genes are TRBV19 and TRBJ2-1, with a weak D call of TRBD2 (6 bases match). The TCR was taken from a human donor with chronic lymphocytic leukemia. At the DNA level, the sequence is TGTGCCAGTAGTCCCCTGACGGGAGTGCTTCATGAGCAGTTCTTC. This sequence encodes CASSPLTGVLHEQFF.